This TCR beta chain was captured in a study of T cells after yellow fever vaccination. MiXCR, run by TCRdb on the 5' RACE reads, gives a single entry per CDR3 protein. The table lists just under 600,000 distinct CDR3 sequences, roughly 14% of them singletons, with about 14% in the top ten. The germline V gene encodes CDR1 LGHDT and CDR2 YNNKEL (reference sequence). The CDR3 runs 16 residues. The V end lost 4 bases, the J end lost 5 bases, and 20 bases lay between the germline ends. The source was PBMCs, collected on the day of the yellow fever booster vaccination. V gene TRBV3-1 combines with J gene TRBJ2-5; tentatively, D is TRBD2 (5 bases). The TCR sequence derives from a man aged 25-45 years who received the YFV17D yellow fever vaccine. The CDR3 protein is CASSREKLLARETQYF. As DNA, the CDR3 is TGTGCCAGCAGCCGAGAGAAGCTTCTAGCCCGGGAGACCCAGTACTTC.